Reported below is one T cell receptor beta chain. The antigen is not known. V was shortened by 0 bases and J by 0 bases, with 8 bases between the two germline ends. Germline CDR1 is MNHEY and CDR2 is SMNVEV (reference sequence). The CDR3 has 16 residues. This sample stems from a study of T cells in narcolepsy. Study details: Healthy controls were enrolled alongside patients with narcolepsy type 1 or type 2. Study-wide findings and caveats: HCRT-specific and TRIB2-specific autoreactive clonotypes appeared among same-patient CSF and blood CD4+ clonotypes. Reportedly, autoreactive clonotypes were serially detected in patients' blood but not controls'.

Assay used: immunoSEQ multiplex PCR; TCRdb lists only in-frame clones, some missing. The sample consists of more than 30,000 clones, 75% to 90% of them appearing once. The sample comprised CD45RA- memory CD4+ T cells from PBMCs. This receptor was identified in a human donor with narcolepsy. The V call is TRBV27, the J call TRBJ2-2, with unresolved D. CDR3 protein: CASSLSGTSNTGELFF. CDR3 DNA: TGTGCCAGCAGTTTATCCGGCACCTCGAACACCGGGGAGCTGTTTTTT.